These 30 T cell receptor beta chains came from one sample sequenced in a study of T cell changes during pregnancy in multiple sclerosis. Repertoires were generated with immunoSEQ multiplex PCR, while TCRdb's copy carries only in-frame clones and drops some. The sample has over 45,000 clones, nearly 95% seen once; the top ten hold more than 2%. The specimen was CD8+ T cells from peripheral blood mononuclear cells, collected in the third trimester of pregnancy. The receptors derive from a female donor with multiple sclerosis, enrolled in a pregnancy study.

V usage is TRBV6-1 and J usage is TRBJ2-1; D is possibly TRBD1 (5 bases). Deletions cut 4 bases from V and 7 bases from J, with 14 bases between. CDR3 size: 14 residues. Germline loops: CDR1 MNHNS, CDR2 SASEGT. CDR3 residues: CASSVVGRQNEQFF. For the CDR3, the DNA is TGTGCCAGCAGTGTCGTGGGCAGACAGAATGAGCAGTTCTTC.

This chain joins TRBV6-5 and TRBJ2-7; possible D gene TRBD1, 6 bases. This CDR3 has 15 amino acids. V shed 0 bases and J shed 2 bases, with 11 bases lying between them. Germline V lookup: CDR1 MNHEY, CDR2 SVGAGI. In DNA, the CDR3 is TGTGCCAGCAGTTACTCCCCGGACAGACCCTACGAGCAGTACTTC. Its translation: CASSYSPDRPYEQYF.

The chain carries TRBV7-2 and TRBJ1-1; 10 nucleotides agree with TRBD1. The CDR3 sequence is 14 residues long. Germline assignment: CDR1 SGHTA and CDR2 FQGNSA. V trimming: 2 bases; J trimming: 6 bases; junction bases outside the gene matches: 3. CDR3 DNA: TGTGCCAGCAGCTTACGGGACAGGGGACCTGAAGCTTTCTTT. Translating gives CASSLRDRGPEAFF.

The V and J genes are TRBV15 and TRBJ2-3; perhaps TRBD1 as D (6 bases). V lost 3 bases, J lost 3 bases, and 13 bases lay in between. The germline V gene has CDR1 LNHNV and CDR2 YYDKDF (reference sequence). The CDR3 is made up of 15 amino acids. The CDR3 protein is CATSSGTLSTDTQYF. DNA for the CDR3: TGTGCCACCAGCAGTGGGACATTGAGTACAGATACGCAGTATTTT.

The rearrangement uses TRBV27 and TRBJ1-5; D uncertain. Germline-derived CDR1 and CDR2 are MNHEY and SMNVEV (reference sequence). This CDR3 is built from 13 residues. V dropped 3 bases and J dropped 6 bases, with 9 bases sitting between them. The CDR3 loop reads CASSFSRGQPQHF. For the CDR3, the DNA is TGTGCCAGCAGTTTTAGTCGGGGTCAGCCCCAGCATTTT.

The V and J genes are TRBV2 and TRBJ1-3; the D gene is possibly TRBD1 (5 bases). V dropped 0 bases and J dropped 0 bases, with 9 bases sitting between them. The CDR3 covers 16 residues. The V gene's germline CDR1 is SNHLY and CDR2 FYNNEI. As DNA, the CDR3 is TGTGCCAGCAGTGAAGCTGCGGGACTCTCTGGAAACACCATATATTTT. Amino acids: CASSEAAGLSGNTIYF.

J is TRBJ1-2 and V is TRBV29-1; 10 bases line up with TRBD1. In germline, CDR1 is SQVTM, CDR2 ANQGSEA. The V gene end was trimmed by 6 bases and the J gene end by 4 bases; junction bases not matched to a gene: 5. The CDR3 runs to 13 residues. The chain's CDR3 is CSVGTGEGYGYTF. CDR3 bases: TGCAGCGTGGGGACAGGGGAAGGCTATGGCTACACCTTC.

The rearrangement links TRBV5-4 to TRBJ2-4, with D possibly TRBD1 on 5 matching bases. The germline gives CDR1 SGHNT, CDR2 YYREEE (reference sequence). The ends were cut back, 0 bases at V and 6 bases at J, with 10 bases in the middle. The CDR3 has 14 amino acids. Written as DNA, the CDR3 is TGTGCCAGCAGCTTGGCCGCAGGGTTAAACATTCAGTACTTC. Translated, it gives CASSLAAGLNIQYF.

The chain combines TRBV7-2 with TRBJ2-3, with 12 nucleotides matching TRBD2. The V segment lost 3 bases and the J segment 6 bases; nucleotides outside the gene matches: 7. The CDR3 loop spans 16 amino acids. Germline lookup yields CDR1 SGHTA and CDR2 FQGNSA. For the CDR3, the DNA is TGTGCCAGCAGCTTGACTAGCGGGAGTGATTGGGATACGCAGTATTTT. Encoded protein: CASSLTSGSDWDTQYF. Filled out from reference TRBV7-2 and TRBJ2-3, the complete variable domain reads GAGVSQSPSNKVTEKGKDVELRCDPISGHTALYWYRQSLGQGLEFLIYFQGNSAPDKSGLPSDRFSAERTGGSVSTLTIQRTQQEDSAVYLCASSLTSGSDWDTQYFGPGTRLTVL.

The J gene is TRBJ1-1, the V gene TRBV29-1; the D gene is possibly TRBD1 (5 bases). The V end lost 0 bases, the J end lost 4 bases, and 12 bases lay between the germline ends. Germline values: CDR1 SQVTM, CDR2 ANQGSEA. The CDR3 totals 14 residues. The CDR3 here is CSVEERYQGTEAFF. DNA for the CDR3: TGCAGCGTTGAAGAGCGGTATCAGGGCACTGAAGCTTTCTTT. The variable domain in full, with the rest retrieved from reference TRBV29-1 and TRBJ1-1, is SAVISQKPSRDICQRGTSLTIQCQVDSQVTMMFWYRQQPGQSLTLIATANQGSEATYESGFVIDKFPISRPNLTFSTLTVSNMSPEDSSIYLCSVEERYQGTEAFFGQGTRLTVV.

CDR3: CSVETLTDEQFF. DNA of the CDR3: TGCAGCGTTGAAACTCTAACAGATGAGCAGTTCTTC. J is TRBJ2-1 and V is TRBV29-1; D not certain. This CDR3 has 12 amino acids. Germline V gives CDR1 SQVTM, CDR2 ANQGSEA. Trimming removed 2 bases from V and 8 bases from J, with 10 bases in between.

This clone was recorded only once. V usage is TRBV21-1 and J usage is TRBJ2-7; the table's D call of TRBD2 was not tested on the DNA. TRBV21-1 is classified as a pseudogene. This CDR3 has 20 amino acids. CDR3 in amino acids: CASSLKGDSGISRTLYEQYF. CDR3 DNA sequence: TGTGCCAGCAGCTTAAAAGGGGATAGCGGCATCAGTCGAACCCTATACGAGCAGTACTTC.

The chain links TRBV28 to TRBJ1-5; maybe TRBD1 (5 bases). The CDR3 runs 15 residues. V was pared by 8 bases and J by 6 bases, with 20 bases between. The germline CDR1 and CDR2 sequences are MDHEN and SYDVKM. The CDR3: CASSLAGRGSQPQHF. CDR3 coding DNA: TGTGCCAGCTCCCTTGCGGGGAGGGGCTCTCAGCCCCAGCATTTT.

This chain connects TRBV15 to TRBJ2-5; D is uncertain. This CDR3 comprises 14 residues. The ends were cut back, 5 bases at V and 2 bases at J, with 12 bases in the middle. The germline V gene encodes CDR1 LNHNV and CDR2 YYDKDF (reference sequence). As DNA, the CDR3 is TGTGCCACCAGCCTCAGTTGGCAACAAGAGACCCAGTACTTC. Translation gives CATSLSWQQETQYF.

The CDR3, as DNA: TGTGCCAGCAGCACGGAAGCGCGCGGGGGGGAGCTGTTTTTT. As protein: CASSTEARGGELFF. This rearrangement joins TRBV7-6 to TRBJ2-2; TRBD2 might be the D (5 bases). The ends were cut back, 5 bases at V and 8 bases at J, with 15 bases in the middle. Germline CDR1 reads SGHVS; CDR2 reads FNYEAQ. The length of the CDR3 is 14 residues.

The count of this clone is one. V is TRBV29-1 and J is TRBJ2-1; 7 nucleotides line up with TRBD2. V lost 3 bases, J lost 5 bases, and 4 bases stayed unmatched. The CDR3 has 13 residues. Germline assignment: CDR1 SQVTM and CDR2 ANQGSEA. The CDR3 loop is CSVEGGRHNEQFF. The CDR3 region has the DNA TGCAGCGTTGAGGGCGGGAGACACAATGAGCAGTTCTTC.

The chain links TRBV6-5 to TRBJ2-3, with 9 bases matching TRBD2. The CDR3 runs to 15 residues. V gave up 4 bases and J gave up 2 bases; unmatched junction bases: 4. Per the germline V gene, CDR1 is MNHEY and CDR2 is SVGAGI. CDR3 sequence: CASSLTSGYTDTQYF. The CDR3 DNA follows: TGTGCCAGCAGTTTGACTAGCGGATACACAGATACGCAGTATTTT.

The chain employs TRBV6-5 and TRBJ1-1; D call uncertain. The V end lost 2 bases, the J end lost 5 bases, and 12 bases lay between the germline ends. The CDR3 length is 14 residues. The germline V gene has CDR1 MNHEY and CDR2 SVGAGI. CDR3 sequence reads: CASSYLTGGTEAFF. The CDR3 DNA reads TGTGCCAGCAGTTACCTTACGGGTGGAACTGAAGCTTTCTTT.

This clone showed up just a few times. CDR3 residues: CASKGDRARYTF. CDR3 coding DNA: TGTGCCAGCAAGGGCGACAGGGCGCGCTACACCTTC. The gene calls are TRBV25-1 and TRBJ1-2; 7 bases are a match to TRBD1. CDR3 length equals 12 residues. Germline V gene sequence: CDR1 MGHDK, CDR2 SYGVNS. V shed 7 bases, J shed 9 bases, and the junction held 8 bases outside the gene matches.

This chain connects TRBV2 to TRBJ2-5; TRBD2 is a possible D gene (7 bases). Trimming cost V 5 bases and J 4 bases, with 17 bases left between them. The CDR3 covers 15 residues. CDR1 and CDR2 from the germline V gene are SNHLY and FYNNEI. The CDR3 DNA sequence: TGTGCCAGCAGTCCAGGACTAGGGGGAGGAGAGACCCAGTACTTC. It is translated as CASSPGLGGGETQYF.

This clone showed up just once. V is TRBV4-1 and J is TRBJ2-1; D may be TRBD1 (5 bases). This CDR3 spans 11 amino acids. Between the trimmed V and J ends, which lost 5 bases and 9 bases, there was a span of 8 bases. Germline V lookup: CDR1 MGHRA, CDR2 YSYEKL. The CDR3 reads CASSAQGEQFF. The CDR3 DNA reads TGCGCCAGCAGCGCCCAGGGTGAGCAGTTCTTC.

This chain uses TRBV9 with TRBJ1-2, with D unresolved. Trimming took off 0 bases at V and 8 bases at J, with 5 bases between the two ends. CDR1 and CDR2 from the germline V gene are SGDLS and YYNGEE. The CDR3 runs to 11 residues. The CDR3 region is CASSVGRGYTF. CDR3 nucleotides: TGTGCCAGCAGCGTAGGGAGGGGCTACACCTTC.

J is TRBJ1-4 and V is TRBV7-9; D perhaps matches TRBD1 (5 bases). CDR1 is SEHNR and CDR2 is FQNEAQ in the germline V gene (reference sequence). CDR3 length: 13 amino acids. Trimming left V 6 bases short and J 8 bases short, with 13 bases between. The CDR3 is CASRPAGGEKLFF. Here the CDR3 DNA reads TGTGCCAGCAGACCGGCCGGGGGGGAAAAACTGTTTTTT.

CDR3 sequence: CASSSGLAGVNTGELFF. The DNA of the CDR3 is TGTGCCAGCAGCTCGGGACTAGCGGGGGTAAACACCGGGGAGCTGTTTTTT. This sequence joins TRBV5-4 and TRBJ2-2; 14 bases fit TRBD2. V was clipped by 3 bases and J by 2 bases; unmatched bases: 3. The CDR3 sequence is 17 residues long. Germline V gene sequence: CDR1 SGHNT, CDR2 YYREEE (reference sequence).

The V gene is TRBV4-1, the J gene TRBJ2-1, with 14 bases aligning to TRBD2. Germline V lookup: CDR1 MGHRA, CDR2 YSYEKL. The CDR3 consists of 15 residues. V dropped 4 bases and J dropped 8; count of bases not matched to a gene: 4. CDR3 DNA: TGCGCCAGCAGCCCGGTGACTAGCGGGAGGGATGAGCAGTTCTTC. Translating it yields CASSPVTSGRDEQFF.

The chain combines TRBV4-1 with TRBJ1-1; D is uncertain. The germline V gene has CDR1 MGHRA and CDR2 YSYEKL. V was pared by 1 base and J by 4 bases, with 10 bases between. CDR3 size: 14 residues. CDR3 loop: CASSQGSLSTEAFF. The CDR3 bases are TGCGCCAGCAGCCAAGGAAGTCTGAGCACTGAAGCTTTCTTT.

V and J are TRBV27 and TRBJ2-1; tentatively, D is TRBD2 (6 bases). Per germline, CDR1 MNHEY and CDR2 SMNVEV (reference sequence). Trimming took off 6 bases at V and 0 bases at J, with 12 bases between the two ends. This CDR3 has 15 amino acids. The CDR3 nucleotides are TGTGCCAGCAGCTTGTACGGGGGCTCCTACAATGAGCAGTTCTTC. It yields the protein CASSLYGGSYNEQFF.

The chain carries TRBV4-1 and TRBJ1-2; D remains ambiguous. Trimming pared 1 base from V and 0 bases from J, leaving 12 bases between. CDR1 is MGHRA, CDR2 YSYEKL, per germline. The CDR3 consists of 16 residues. CDR3 bases: TGCGCCAGCAGCCAAGTGGCAGGATCCGCTAACTATGGCTACACCTTC. Its translation: CASSQVAGSANYGYTF.

The chain combines TRBV9 with TRBJ2-7, with D possibly TRBD1 on 6 matching bases. Germline V lookup: CDR1 SGDLS, CDR2 YYNGEE. V lost 0 bases and J lost 6, with 10 bases in between. The CDR3 covers 13 residues. The CDR3 DNA reads TGTGCCAGCAGCGTAGGGACAGCCTCCGAGCAGTACTTC. It encodes CASSVGTASEQYF.

The V call is TRBV28, the J call TRBJ2-4, with a tentative D call TRBD2 (7 bases). This CDR3 contains 16 residues. Germline V gene sequence: CDR1 MDHEN, CDR2 SYDVKM. Trimming removed 5 bases at V and 0 bases at J, with 14 bases between. This CDR3 is CASSEGGSLAKNIQYF. CDR3 coding DNA: TGTGCCAGCAGTGAGGGGGGGTCATTAGCCAAAAACATTCAGTACTTC.